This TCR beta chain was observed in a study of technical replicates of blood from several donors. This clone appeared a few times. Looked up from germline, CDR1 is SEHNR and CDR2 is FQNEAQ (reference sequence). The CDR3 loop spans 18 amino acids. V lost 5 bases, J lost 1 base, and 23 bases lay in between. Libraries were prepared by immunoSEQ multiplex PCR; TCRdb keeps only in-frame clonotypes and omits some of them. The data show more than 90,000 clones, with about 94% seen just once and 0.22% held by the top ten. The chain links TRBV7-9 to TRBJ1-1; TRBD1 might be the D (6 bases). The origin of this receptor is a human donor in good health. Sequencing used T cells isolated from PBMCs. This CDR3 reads CASSPTGLAGGENTEAFF. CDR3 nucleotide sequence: TGTGCCAGCAGCCCAACAGGGCTAGCCGGAGGAGAGAACACTGAAGCTTTCTTT.